The 13 T cell receptor beta chains presented below share a single source sample, sequenced in a study of blood T cell repertoires in COVID-19. The repertoire was sequenced with immunoSEQ multiplex PCR; TCRdb's copy has only in-frame clones and lacks some. The sample includes about 84,000 clones, over 80% of them seen just once. Input material: peripheral blood. All receptors derive from a woman of 80 years or more with acute or convalescent COVID-19.

This chain joins TRBV5-6 and TRBJ2-1; D is possibly TRBD1 (7 bases). The CDR3 runs 16 residues. With 2 bases removed from V and 1 base from J, the gap between germline ends came to 13 bases. Per germline, CDR1 SGHDT and CDR2 YYEEEE. This CDR3 reads CASSLKGAGSYNEQFF. The CDR3 DNA follows: TGTGCCAGCAGCTTAAAGGGGGCGGGATCCTACAATGAGCAGTTCTTC.

This clone was seen a single time. This chain joins TRBV30 and TRBJ2-3; unclear D gene. The CDR3 sequence is 14 residues long. CDR1 and CDR2 (germline): GTSNPN, SVGIG (reference sequence). V shed 1 base and J shed 3 bases, with 11 bases lying between them. Here the CDR3 DNA reads TGTGCCTGGAGTGAACAGATGGGTACAGATACGCAGTATTTT. Residues: CAWSEQMGTDTQYF.

A single count supports this clone. The chain links TRBV3-1 (or the pseudogene TRBV3-2) to TRBJ2-7; D gene uncertain. This CDR3 comprises 13 residues. The germline gives CDR1 LGHDT, CDR2 YNNKEL (reference sequence). V lost 4 bases and J 2 bases, leaving 9 bases between the germline ends. CDR3 region: CASSLGNTYEQYF. CDR3 DNA sequence: TGTGCCAGCAGCCTGGGCAACACCTACGAGCAGTACTTC.

This clone has ten or more counts. The chain links TRBV19 to TRBJ2-2; D not certain. The CDR3 is 14 residues long. Trimming left V 6 bases short and J 6 bases short, with 14 bases between. Germline CDR1 LNHDA, CDR2 SQIVND (reference sequence). CDR3 region: CASRIHTIPGELFF. The DNA of the CDR3 is TGTGCCAGTAGAATTCACACGATCCCCGGGGAGCTGTTTTTT. Supplemented by reference TRBV19 and TRBJ2-2, the full variable domain reads DGGITQSPKYLFRKEGQNVTLSCEQNLNHDAMYWYRQDPGQGLRLIYYSQIVNDFQKGDIAEGYSVSREKKESFPLTVTSAQKNPTAFYLCASRIHTIPGELFFGEGSRLTVL.

This chain uses TRBV10-3 with TRBJ1-5; TRBD1 aligns across 7 bases. J lost 4 bases, V lost 0 bases, and 6 bases had no gene match. This CDR3 is 16 amino acids long. Looked up from germline, CDR1 is ENHRY and CDR2 is SYGVKD. For the CDR3, the DNA is TGTGCCATCAGTGAGTCGTTCGGGACAGAAAATCAGCCCCAGCATTTT. This gives the protein CAISESFGTENQPQHF.

The chain joins TRBV7-9 to TRBJ1-2; 7 nucleotides agree with TRBD1. Per germline, CDR1 SEHNR and CDR2 FQNEAQ (reference sequence). The CDR3 sequence is 13 residues long. The trim removed 3 bases at V and 4 bases at J, leaving 2 bases unmatched. The CDR3 nucleotides read TGTGCCAGCAGCTTGGCAGGGGGCTATGGCTACACCTTC. The encoded protein is CASSLAGGYGYTF.

The V call is TRBV6-5, the J call TRBJ1-3, with 9 bases aligning to TRBD1. With V trimmed by 5 bases and J by 3 bases, 8 bases remained unmatched. The CDR3 covers 16 residues. Germline V gene sequence: CDR1 MNHEY, CDR2 SVGAGI. The DNA of the CDR3 is TGTGCCAGCAGTAACTTACAGGGGGCAAATGGAAACACCATATATTTT. Translating it yields CASSNLQGANGNTIYF.

In this sample, this clone turned up a few times. V usage is TRBV7-9 and J usage is TRBJ1-1; perhaps TRBD1 as D (6 bases). The CDR3 runs to 13 residues. CDR1 SEHNR and CDR2 FQNEAQ come from the germline V gene (reference sequence). V gave up 6 bases and J gave up 11 bases, with 19 bases separating them. The CDR3 DNA sequence: TGTGCCAGCAGTTCTAACAGGGCCCAGTTTGCTTTCTTT. It is translated as CASSSNRAQFAFF.

The chain combines TRBV19 with TRBJ2-7, with D tentatively TRBD1 (6 bases). This CDR3 has 14 amino acids. V lost 3 bases and J 3 bases, leaving 12 bases between the germline ends. Germline V gene sequence: CDR1 LNHDA, CDR2 SQIVND (reference sequence). CDR3 nucleotides: TGTGCCAGTAGTATGCGATTGGACAGCTACGAGCAGTACTTC. Translation gives CASSMRLDSYEQYF.

The CDR3 spells CASSLGVILAGRDEQFF. DNA for the CDR3: TGCGCCAGCAGCTTGGGGGTTATACTAGCGGGGCGCGATGAGCAGTTCTTC. The rearrangement joins TRBV5-1 to TRBJ2-1; 10 bases agree with TRBD2. The CDR3 consists of 17 residues. With 0 bases clipped from V and 8 bases from J, the junction kept 11 bases outside the gene matches. Germline lookup yields CDR1 SGHRS and CDR2 YFSETQ.

V and J are TRBV27 and TRBJ2-7, with D perhaps matching TRBD2 (5 bases). The CDR3 length is 13 residues. Germline CDR1 is MNHEY and CDR2 is SMNVEV (reference sequence). V shed 5 bases and J shed 2 bases, with 10 bases lying between them. CDR3 sequence (DNA): TGTGCCAGCAGTGCCGGGGTCCCCTACGAGCAGTACTTC. It specifies CASSAGVPYEQYF.

V gene TRBV11-2 combines with J gene TRBJ2-7, with a tentative D call TRBD2 (5 bases). The length of the CDR3 is 14 residues. The V and J ends lost 5 bases and 0 bases respectively, with 11 bases between them. Germline assignment: CDR1 SGHAT and CDR2 FQNNGV. The CDR3 region has the DNA TGTGCCAGCAGCCCGCGACTAAACTCCTACGAGCAGTACTTC. The encoded protein is CASSPRLNSYEQYF.

This chain uses TRBV7-2 with TRBJ2-1; 9 bases are shared with TRBD2. Germline V gene lookup returns CDR1 SGHTA and CDR2 FQGNSA. The V gene end was trimmed by 1 base and the J gene end by 7 bases; junction bases not matched to a gene: 5. This CDR3 is built from 15 residues. In nucleotides, the CDR3 is TGTGCCAGCAGCTTAGGGGCGGGAGGGTGGAATGAGCAGTTCTTC. Translating gives CASSLGAGGWNEQFF. Filled out from reference TRBV7-2 and TRBJ2-1, the complete variable domain reads GAGVSQSPSNKVTEKGKDVELRCDPISGHTALYWYRQSLGQGLEFLIYFQGNSAPDKSGLPSDRFSAERTGGSVSTLTIQRTQQEDSAVYLCASSLGAGGWNEQFFGPGTRLTVL.